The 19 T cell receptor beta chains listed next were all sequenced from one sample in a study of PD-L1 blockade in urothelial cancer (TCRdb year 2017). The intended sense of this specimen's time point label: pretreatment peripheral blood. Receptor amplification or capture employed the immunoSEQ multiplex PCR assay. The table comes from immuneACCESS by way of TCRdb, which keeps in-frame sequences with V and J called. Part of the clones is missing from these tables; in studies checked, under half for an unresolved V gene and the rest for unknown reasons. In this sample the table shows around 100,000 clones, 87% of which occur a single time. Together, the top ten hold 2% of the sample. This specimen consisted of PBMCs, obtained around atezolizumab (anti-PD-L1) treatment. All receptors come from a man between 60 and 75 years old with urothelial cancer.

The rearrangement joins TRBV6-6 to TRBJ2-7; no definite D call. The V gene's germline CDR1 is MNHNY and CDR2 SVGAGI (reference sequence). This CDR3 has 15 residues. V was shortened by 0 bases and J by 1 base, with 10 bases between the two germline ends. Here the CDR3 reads CASSYSRLGSYEQYF. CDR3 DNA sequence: TGTGCCAGCAGTTACTCGAGGCTGGGTTCCTACGAGCAGTACTTC.

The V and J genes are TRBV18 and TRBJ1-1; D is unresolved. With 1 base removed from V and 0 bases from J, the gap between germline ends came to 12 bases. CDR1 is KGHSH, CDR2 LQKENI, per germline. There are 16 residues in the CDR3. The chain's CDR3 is CASSPLGGQLNTEAFF. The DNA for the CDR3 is TGTGCCAGCTCACCACTAGGCGGGCAGTTGAACACTGAAGCTTTCTTT.

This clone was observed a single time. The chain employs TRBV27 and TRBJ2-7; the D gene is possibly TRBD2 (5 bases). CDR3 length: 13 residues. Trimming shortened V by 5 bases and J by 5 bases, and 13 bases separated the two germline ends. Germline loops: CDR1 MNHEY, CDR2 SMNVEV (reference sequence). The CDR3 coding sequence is TGTGCCAGCAGTATACCGGGAACCAACGAGCAGTACTTC. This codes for CASSIPGTNEQYF.

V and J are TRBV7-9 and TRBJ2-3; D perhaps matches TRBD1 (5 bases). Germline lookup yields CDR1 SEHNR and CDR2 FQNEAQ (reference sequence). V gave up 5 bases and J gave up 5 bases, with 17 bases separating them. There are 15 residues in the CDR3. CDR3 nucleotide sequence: TGTGCCAGCAGCCTACTCAAGGGGCTAGGAGATACGCAGTATTTT. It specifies CASSLLKGLGDTQYF.

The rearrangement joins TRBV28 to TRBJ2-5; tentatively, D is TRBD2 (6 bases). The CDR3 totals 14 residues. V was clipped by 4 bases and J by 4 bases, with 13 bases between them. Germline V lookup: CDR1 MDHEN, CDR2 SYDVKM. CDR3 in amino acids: CASSSQTRGETQYF. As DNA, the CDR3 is TGTGCCAGCAGTTCACAGACTAGGGGAGAGACCCAGTACTTC.

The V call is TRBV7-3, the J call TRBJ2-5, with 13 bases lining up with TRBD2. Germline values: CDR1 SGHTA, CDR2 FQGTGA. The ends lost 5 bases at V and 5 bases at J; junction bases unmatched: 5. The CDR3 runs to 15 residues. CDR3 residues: CASSTSGGARETQYF. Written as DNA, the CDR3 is TGTGCCAGCAGCACTAGCGGGGGGGCTCGTGAGACCCAGTACTTC.

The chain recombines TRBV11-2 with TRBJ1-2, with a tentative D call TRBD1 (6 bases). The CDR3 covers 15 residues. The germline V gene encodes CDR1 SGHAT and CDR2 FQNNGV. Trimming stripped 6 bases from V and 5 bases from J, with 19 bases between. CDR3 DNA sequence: TGTGCCAGCAGTTGGGGGCCCCGCGTCGAGTATGGCTACACCTTC. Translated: CASSWGPRVEYGYTF.

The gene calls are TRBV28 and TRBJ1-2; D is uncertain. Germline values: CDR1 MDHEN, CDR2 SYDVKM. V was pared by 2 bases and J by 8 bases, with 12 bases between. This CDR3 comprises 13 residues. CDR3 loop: CASSLEGWEGYTF. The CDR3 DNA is TGTGCCAGCAGTTTAGAAGGGTGGGAGGGCTACACCTTC.

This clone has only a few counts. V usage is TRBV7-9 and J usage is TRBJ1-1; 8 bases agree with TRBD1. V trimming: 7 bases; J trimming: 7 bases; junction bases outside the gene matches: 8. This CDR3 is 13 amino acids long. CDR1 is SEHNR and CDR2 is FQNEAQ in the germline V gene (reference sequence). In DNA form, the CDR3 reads TGTGCCAGCACCCCGGGTGGACAGGGTGAAGCTTTCTTT. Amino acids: CASTPGGQGEAFF.

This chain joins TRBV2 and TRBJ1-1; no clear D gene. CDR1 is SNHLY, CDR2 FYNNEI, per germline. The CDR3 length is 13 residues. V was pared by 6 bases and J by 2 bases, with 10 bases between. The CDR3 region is CASSPKLNTEAFF. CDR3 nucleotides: TGTGCCAGCAGCCCCAAACTAAACACTGAAGCTTTCTTT.

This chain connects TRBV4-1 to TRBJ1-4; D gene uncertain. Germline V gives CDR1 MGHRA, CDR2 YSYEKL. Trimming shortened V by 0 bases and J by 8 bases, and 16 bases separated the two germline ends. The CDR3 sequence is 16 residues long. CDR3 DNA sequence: TGCGCCAGCAGCCAAGATCAAGGACTCCCGTGGGAAAAACTGTTTTTT. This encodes CASSQDQGLPWEKLFF.

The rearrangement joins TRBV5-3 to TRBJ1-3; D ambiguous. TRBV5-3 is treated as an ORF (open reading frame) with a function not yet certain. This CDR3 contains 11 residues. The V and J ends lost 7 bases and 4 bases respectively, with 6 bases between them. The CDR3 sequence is CARSQGNTIYF. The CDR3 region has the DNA TGTGCCAGATCTCAGGGAAACACCATATATTTT.

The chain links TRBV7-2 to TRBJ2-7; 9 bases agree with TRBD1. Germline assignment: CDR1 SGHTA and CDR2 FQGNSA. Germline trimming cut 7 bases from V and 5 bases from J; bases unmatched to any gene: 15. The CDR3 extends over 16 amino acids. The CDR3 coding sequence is TGTGCCAGCACTATCGCGACCGGGACAGGGTCCCACGAGCAGTACTTC. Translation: CASTIATGTGSHEQYF.

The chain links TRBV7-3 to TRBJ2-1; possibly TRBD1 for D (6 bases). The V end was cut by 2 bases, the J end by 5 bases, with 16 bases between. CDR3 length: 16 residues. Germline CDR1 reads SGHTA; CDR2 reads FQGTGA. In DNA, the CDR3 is TGTGCCAGCAGCTTAGGACAGCTGGGTCTAAACAATGAGCAGTTCTTC. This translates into CASSLGQLGLNNEQFF. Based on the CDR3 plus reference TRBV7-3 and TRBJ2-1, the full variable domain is GAGVSQTPSNKVTEKGKYVELRCDPISGHTALYWYRQSLGQGPEFLIYFQGTGAADDSGLPNDRFFAVRPEGSVSTLKIQRTERGDSAVYLCASSLGQLGLNNEQFFGPGTRLTVL.

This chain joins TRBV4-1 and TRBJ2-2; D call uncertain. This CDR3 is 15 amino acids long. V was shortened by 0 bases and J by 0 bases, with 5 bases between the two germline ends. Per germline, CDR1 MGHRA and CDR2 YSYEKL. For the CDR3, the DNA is TGCGCCAGCAGCCAAGACAGGCCGAACACCGGGGAGCTGTTTTTT. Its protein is CASSQDRPNTGELFF.

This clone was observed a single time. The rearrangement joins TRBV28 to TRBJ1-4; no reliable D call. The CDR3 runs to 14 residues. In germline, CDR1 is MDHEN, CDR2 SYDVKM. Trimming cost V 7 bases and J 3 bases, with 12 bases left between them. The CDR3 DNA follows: TGTGCCAGCAATGTGGAGGGTTCTAATGAAAAACTGTTTTTT. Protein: CASNVEGSNEKLFF.

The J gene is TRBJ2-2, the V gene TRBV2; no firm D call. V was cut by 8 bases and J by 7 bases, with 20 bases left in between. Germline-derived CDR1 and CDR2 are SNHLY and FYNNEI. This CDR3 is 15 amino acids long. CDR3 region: CASDNAPLNGGELFF. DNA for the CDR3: TGTGCCAGCGACAATGCTCCATTGAACGGCGGGGAGCTGTTTTTT.

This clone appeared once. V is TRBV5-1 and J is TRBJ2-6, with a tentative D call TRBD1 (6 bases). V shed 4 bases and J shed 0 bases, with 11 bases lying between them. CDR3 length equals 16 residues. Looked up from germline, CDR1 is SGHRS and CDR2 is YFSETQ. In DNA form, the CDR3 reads TGCGCCAGCAGCGTTACAGGGAACTCTGGGGCCAACGTCCTGACTTTC. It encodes CASSVTGNSGANVLTF.

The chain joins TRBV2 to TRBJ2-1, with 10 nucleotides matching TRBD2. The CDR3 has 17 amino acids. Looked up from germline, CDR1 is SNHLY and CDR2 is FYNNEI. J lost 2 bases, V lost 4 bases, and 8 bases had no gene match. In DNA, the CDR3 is TGTGCCAGCAGTGTGTCAGCGGGAGGGATGACCTACAATGAGCAGTTCTTC. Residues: CASSVSAGGMTYNEQFF.